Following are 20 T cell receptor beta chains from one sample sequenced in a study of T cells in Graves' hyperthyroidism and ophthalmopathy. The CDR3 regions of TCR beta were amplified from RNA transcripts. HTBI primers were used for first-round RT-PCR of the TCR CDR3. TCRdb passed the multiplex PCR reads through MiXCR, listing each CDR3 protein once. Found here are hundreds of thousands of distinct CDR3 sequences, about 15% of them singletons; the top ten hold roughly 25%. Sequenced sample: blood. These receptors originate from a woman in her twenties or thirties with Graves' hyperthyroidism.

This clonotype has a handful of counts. CDR3 nucleotide sequence: TGTGCCAGCAGCTTGGGGTCGTCTCGTTTGGCCAACGTCCTGACTTTC. It is translated as CASSLGSSRLANVLTF. The chain couples TRBV11-2 to TRBJ2-6; D ambiguous. The CDR3 is made up of 16 amino acids. V was pared by 3 bases and J by 6 bases, with 15 bases between. Germline V gene sequence: CDR1 SGHAT, CDR2 FQNNGV. The full variable domain, its missing parts supplied by reference TRBV11-2 and TRBJ2-6, is EAGVAQSPRYKIIEKRQSVAFWCNPISGHATLYWYQQILGQGPKLLIQFQNNGVVDDSQLPKDRFSAERLKGVDSTLKIQPAKLEDSAVYLCASSLGSSRLANVLTFGAGSRLTVL.

CDR3 nucleotides: TGTGCCAGCAGCCCACTGCGCGACAGGGGAGTGAACGAGCAGTACTTC. Translated, it gives CASSPLRDRGVNEQYF. The chain employs TRBV7-9 and TRBJ2-7; 8 bases line up with TRBD1. CDR3 length equals 16 residues. Germline lookup yields CDR1 SEHNR and CDR2 FQNEAQ (reference sequence). V lost 5 bases, J lost 5 bases, and 14 bases stayed unmatched.

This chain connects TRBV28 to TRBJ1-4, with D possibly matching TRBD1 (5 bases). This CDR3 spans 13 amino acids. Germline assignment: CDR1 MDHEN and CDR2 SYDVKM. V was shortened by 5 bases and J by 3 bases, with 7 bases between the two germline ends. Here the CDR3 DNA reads TGTGCCAGCAGTGTAGGGGCTAATGAAAAACTGTTTTTT. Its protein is CASSVGANEKLFF.

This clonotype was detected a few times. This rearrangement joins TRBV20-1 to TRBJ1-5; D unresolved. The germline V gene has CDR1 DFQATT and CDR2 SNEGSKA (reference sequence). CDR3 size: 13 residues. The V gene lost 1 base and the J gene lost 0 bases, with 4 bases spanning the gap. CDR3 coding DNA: TGCAGTGCTAGAGCTGATAGCAATCAGCCCCAGCATTTT. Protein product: CSARADSNQPQHF.

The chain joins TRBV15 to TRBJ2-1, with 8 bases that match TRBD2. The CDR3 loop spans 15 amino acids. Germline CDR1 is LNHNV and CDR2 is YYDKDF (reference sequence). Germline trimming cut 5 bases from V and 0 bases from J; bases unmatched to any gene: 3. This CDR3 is CATSQTSDSYNEQFF. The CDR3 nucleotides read TGTGCCACCAGCCAGACTAGCGACTCCTACAATGAGCAGTTCTTC.

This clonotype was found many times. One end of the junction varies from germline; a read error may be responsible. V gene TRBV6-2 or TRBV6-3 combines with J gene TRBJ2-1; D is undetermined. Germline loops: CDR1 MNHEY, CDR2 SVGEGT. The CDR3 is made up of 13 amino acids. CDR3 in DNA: TGTGCCAGCAGCACGGACCTTTACAGTGAGCAGTTCTTC. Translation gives CASSTDLYSEQFF.

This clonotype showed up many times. Here the CDR3 DNA reads TGTGCCAGCGCTCGGGGTTCGTCAGTGGACTATGGCTACACCTTC. Translating gives CASARGSSVDYGYTF. This chain connects TRBV11-1 to TRBJ1-2; the D is unclear. The CDR3 sequence is 15 residues long. From germline, CDR1 is SGHAT and CDR2 FQDESV (reference sequence). Trimming took 8 bases from V and 3 from J, leaving 19 bases between them.

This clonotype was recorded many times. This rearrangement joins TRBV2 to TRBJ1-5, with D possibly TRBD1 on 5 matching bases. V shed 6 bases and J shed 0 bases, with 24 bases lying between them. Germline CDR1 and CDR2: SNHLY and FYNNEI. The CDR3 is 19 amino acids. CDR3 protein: CASSPKGFGAFGSNQPQHF. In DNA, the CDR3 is TGTGCCAGCAGCCCAAAGGGATTTGGGGCGTTTGGTAGCAATCAGCCCCAGCATTTT. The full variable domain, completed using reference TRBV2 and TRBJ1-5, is EPEVTQTPSHQVTQMGQEVILRCVPISNHLYFYWYRQILGQKVEFLVSFYNNEISEKSEIFDDQFSVERPDGSNFTLKIRSTKLEDSAMYFCASSPKGFGAFGSNQPQHFGDGTRLSIL.

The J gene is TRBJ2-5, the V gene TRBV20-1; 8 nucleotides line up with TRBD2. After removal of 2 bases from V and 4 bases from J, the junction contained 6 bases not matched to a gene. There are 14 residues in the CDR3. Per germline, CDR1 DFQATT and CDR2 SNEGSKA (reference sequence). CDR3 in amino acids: CSARSGLAGETQYF. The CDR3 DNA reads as TGCAGTGCTAGAAGTGGCCTAGCGGGAGAGACCCAGTACTTC.

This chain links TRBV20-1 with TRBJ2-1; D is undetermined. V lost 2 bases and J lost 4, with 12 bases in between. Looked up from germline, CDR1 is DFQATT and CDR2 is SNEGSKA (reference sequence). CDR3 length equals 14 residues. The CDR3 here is CSARPRNGYNEQFF. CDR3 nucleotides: TGCAGTGCTAGACCGAGAAACGGGTACAATGAGCAGTTCTTC.

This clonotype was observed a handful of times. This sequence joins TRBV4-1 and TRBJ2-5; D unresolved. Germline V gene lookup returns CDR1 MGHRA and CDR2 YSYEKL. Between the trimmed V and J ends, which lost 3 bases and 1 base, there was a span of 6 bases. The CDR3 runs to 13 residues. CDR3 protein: CASSQQFQETQYF. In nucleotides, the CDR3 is TGCGCCAGCAGCCAGCAGTTCCAAGAGACCCAGTACTTC.

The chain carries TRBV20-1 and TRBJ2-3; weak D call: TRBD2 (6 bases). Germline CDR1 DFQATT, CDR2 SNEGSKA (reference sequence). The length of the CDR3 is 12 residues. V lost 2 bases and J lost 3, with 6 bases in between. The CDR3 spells CSARLATDTQYF. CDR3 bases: TGCAGTGCTAGACTAGCGACAGATACGCAGTATTTT.

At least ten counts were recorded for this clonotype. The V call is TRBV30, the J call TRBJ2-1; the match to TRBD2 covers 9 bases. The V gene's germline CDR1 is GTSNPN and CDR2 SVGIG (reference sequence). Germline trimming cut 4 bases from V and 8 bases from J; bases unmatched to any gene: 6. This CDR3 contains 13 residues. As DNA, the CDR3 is TGTGCCTGGACTAGCGGGACCCACGATGAGCAGTTCTTC. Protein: CAWTSGTHDEQFF.

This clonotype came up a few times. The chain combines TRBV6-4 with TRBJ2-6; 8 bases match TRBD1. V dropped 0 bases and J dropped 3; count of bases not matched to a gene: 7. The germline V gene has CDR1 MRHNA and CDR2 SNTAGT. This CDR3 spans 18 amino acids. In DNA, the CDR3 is TGTGCCAGCAGTGACTCGAGGACAGGGATCGTTGGGGCCAACGTCCTGACTTTC. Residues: CASSDSRTGIVGANVLTF.

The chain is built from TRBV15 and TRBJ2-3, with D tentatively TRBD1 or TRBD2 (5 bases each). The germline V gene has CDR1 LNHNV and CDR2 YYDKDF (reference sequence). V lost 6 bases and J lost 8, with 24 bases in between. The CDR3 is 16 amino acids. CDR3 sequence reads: CATRRAKLGTGSTQYF. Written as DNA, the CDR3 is TGTGCCACCAGGAGGGCAAAGCTGGGGACGGGAAGTACGCAGTATTTT.

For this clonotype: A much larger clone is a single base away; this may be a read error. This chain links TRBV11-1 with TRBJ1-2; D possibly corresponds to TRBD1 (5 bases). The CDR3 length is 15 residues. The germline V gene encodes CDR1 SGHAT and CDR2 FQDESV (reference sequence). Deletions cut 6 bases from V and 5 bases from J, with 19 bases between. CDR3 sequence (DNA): TGTGCCAGCAGGCCCCCGCCCCCACAGGCGTATGGCTACACCTTC. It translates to CASRPPPPQAYGYTF. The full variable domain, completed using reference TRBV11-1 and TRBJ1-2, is EAEVAQSPRYKITEKSQAVAFWCDPISGHATLYWYRQILGQGPELLVQFQDESVVDDSQLPKDRFSAERLKGVDSTLKIQPAELGDSAMYLCASRPPPPQAYGYTFGSGTRLTVV.

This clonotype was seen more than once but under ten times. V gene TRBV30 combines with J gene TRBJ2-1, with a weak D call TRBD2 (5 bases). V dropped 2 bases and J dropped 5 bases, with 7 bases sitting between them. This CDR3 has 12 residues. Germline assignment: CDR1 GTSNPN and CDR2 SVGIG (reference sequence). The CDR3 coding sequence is TGTGCCTGGAGTCTTAGCGACAATGAGCAGTTCTTC. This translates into CAWSLSDNEQFF.

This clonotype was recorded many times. For the CDR3, the DNA is TGTGCCAGCACTGGGAGAGATACGCAGTATTTT. This gives the protein CASTGRDTQYF. The rearrangement uses TRBV28 and TRBJ2-3; a weak D match, TRBD2 (5 bases). The CDR3 spans 11 residues. CDR1 is MDHEN and CDR2 is SYDVKM in the germline V gene. V lost 7 bases, J lost 5 bases, and 7 bases lay in between.

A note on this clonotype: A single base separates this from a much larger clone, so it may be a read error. The CDR3 region has the DNA TGTACCAGCAGTTACGGGACACAGGCTAAGACCCAGTACTTC. Translation gives CTSSYGTQAKTQYF. The chain employs TRBV6-9 and TRBJ2-5; tentative D call: TRBD1 (6 bases). The V gene's germline CDR1 is MNHGY and CDR2 SVAAGI. The CDR3 runs 14 residues.

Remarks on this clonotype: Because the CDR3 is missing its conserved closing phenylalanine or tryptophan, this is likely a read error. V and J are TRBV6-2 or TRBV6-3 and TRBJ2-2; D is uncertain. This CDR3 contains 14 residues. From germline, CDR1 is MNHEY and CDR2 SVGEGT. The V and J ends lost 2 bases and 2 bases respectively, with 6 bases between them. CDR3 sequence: CASSYRANTGELFL. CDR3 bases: TGTGCCAGCAGTTACCGGGCAAACACCGGGGAGCTGTTTCTT.